Below, 8 T cell receptor beta chains from the same sample are listed, as sequenced in a study of human T cells and chemical hapten exposure (dated by TCRdb to the early 2020s). The library was produced with RACE. Instrument used: NextSeq 500. The public reads were run again by TCRdb, first through fastp at Q25 and then through MiXCR, and only productive beta chains were kept. Rows with a matching CDR3 protein are joined into one entry that keeps the most common DNA and genes. For this sample there are about 37,000 distinct CDR3 sequences; approximately 5.5% appear just once. Clones ranked in the top ten supply more than 10% of the sample. The time point label on this specimen signifies: healthy volunteer bleed at 6 weeks. Total RNA was isolated from unfractionated whole blood collected in Tempus Blood RNA tubes. Source material: whole blood. The receptors here all came from a human donor in good health. Some clones in this sample may be carry-over from other donors' samples.

This clonotype has more than one count but fewer than ten. The rearrangement joins TRBV7-2 to TRBJ2-3; 13 bases agree with TRBD2. The CDR3 is 16 residues long. CDR1 and CDR2 (germline): SGHTA, FQGNSA. Trimming removed 4 bases from V and 3 bases from J; junction bases left unmatched: 4. The CDR3 coding sequence is TGTGCCAGCAGCTGGACTAGCGGGAGTTTAACAGATACGCAGTATTTT. This sequence encodes CASSWTSGSLTDTQYF.

The V and J genes are TRBV11-2 and TRBJ1-1; possibly TRBD1 for D (5 bases). CDR1 is SGHAT, CDR2 FQNNGV, per germline. The CDR3 has 15 amino acids. The ends were cut back, 3 bases at V and 5 bases at J, with 16 bases in the middle. This chain's CDR3 is CASSFSIQGETEAFF. The CDR3 nucleotides are TGTGCCAGCAGCTTTTCGATCCAGGGAGAAACTGAAGCTTTCTTT.

This clonotype was seen many times. This chain joins TRBV29-1 and TRBJ1-1; D call uncertain. CDR3 size: 14 residues. Germline V CDR1 and CDR2: SQVTM, ANQGSEA. Trimming pared 1 base from V and 4 bases from J, leaving 13 bases between. The CDR3 sequence is CSVEVAVGGTEAFF. CDR3 DNA sequence: TGCAGCGTTGAAGTGGCCGTTGGAGGCACTGAAGCTTTCTTT.

This clonotype was recorded many times. The chain is built from TRBV6-1 and TRBJ1-2, with D tentatively TRBD1 (6 bases). V shed 0 bases and J shed 5 bases, with 7 bases lying between them. Germline V gene data show CDR1 as MNHNS and CDR2 as SASEGT. This CDR3 is 13 amino acids long. As DNA, the CDR3 is TGTGCCAGCAGTGAAGCTACAGGGTATGGCTACACCTTC. It codes for CASSEATGYGYTF.

This clonotype was observed at least ten times. This chain connects TRBV20-1 to TRBJ2-5; 8 positions agree with TRBD2. The J segment lost 2 bases and the V segment lost 2 bases, leaving 4 bases of the junction unmatched. Germline V CDR1 and CDR2: DFQATT, SNEGSKA (reference sequence). This CDR3 has 14 residues. CDR3 coding DNA: TGCAGTGCTAGATCGGGGGGGAGTCAAGAGACCCAGTACTTC. Amino acid sequence: CSARSGGSQETQYF.

This clonotype occurred many times. The V and J genes are TRBV20-1 and TRBJ2-7; D is possibly TRBD1 or TRBD2 (5 bases each). In germline, CDR1 is DFQATT, CDR2 SNEGSKA (reference sequence). V was clipped by 5 bases and J by 4 bases, with 18 bases between them. The CDR3 totals 14 residues. CDR3 region: CSAQRRLGVYEQYF. The CDR3 DNA sequence: TGCAGTGCTCAGCGGCGGTTAGGGGTTTACGAGCAGTACTTC.

In its sample, this clonotype was seen many times. The chain employs TRBV28 and TRBJ2-7; D gene ambiguous. The germline gives CDR1 MDHEN, CDR2 SYDVKM. V was shortened by 2 bases and J by 0 bases, with 11 bases between the two germline ends. The CDR3 is 15 residues long. The CDR3, as DNA: TGTGCCAGCAGTTTAGACTTCGCCTCCTCCTACGAGCAGTACTTC. Its protein is CASSLDFASSYEQYF. Full variable domain (remainder filled in from reference TRBV28 and TRBJ2-7): DVKVTQSSRYLVKRTGEKVFLECVQDMDHENMFWYRQDPGLGLRLIYFSYDVKMKEKGDIPEGYSVSREKKERFSLILESASTNQTSMYLCASSLDFASSYEQYFGPGTRLTVT.

Remarks on this clonotype: Being one base from a much bigger clone, this may be a read error. The rearrangement uses TRBV30 and TRBJ2-4; 8 bases match TRBD1. The CDR3 sequence is 14 residues long. Germline loops: CDR1 GTSNPN, CDR2 SVGIG (reference sequence). CDR3 sequence reads: CAWEGQGDQNVQYF. CDR3 DNA sequence: TGTGCCTGGGAAGGACAGGGCGATCAAAACGTTCAGTACTTC.